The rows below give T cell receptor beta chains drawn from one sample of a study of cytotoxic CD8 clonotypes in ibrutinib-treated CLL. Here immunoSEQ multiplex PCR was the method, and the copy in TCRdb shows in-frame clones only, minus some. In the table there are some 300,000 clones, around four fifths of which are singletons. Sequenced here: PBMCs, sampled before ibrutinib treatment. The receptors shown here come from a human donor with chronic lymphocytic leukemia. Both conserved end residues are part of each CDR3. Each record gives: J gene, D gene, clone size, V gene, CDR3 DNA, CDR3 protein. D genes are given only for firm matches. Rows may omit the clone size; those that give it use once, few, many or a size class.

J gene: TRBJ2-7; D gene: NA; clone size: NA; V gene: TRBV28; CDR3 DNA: TGTGCCAGCAGTCACCGACAAGAACTCTACGAGCAGTACTTC; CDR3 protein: CASSHRQELYEQYF
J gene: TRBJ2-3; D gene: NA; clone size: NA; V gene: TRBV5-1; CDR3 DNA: TGCGCCAGCAGCTTTTTTGGCGCAGATACGCAGTATTTT; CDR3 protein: CASSFFGADTQYF
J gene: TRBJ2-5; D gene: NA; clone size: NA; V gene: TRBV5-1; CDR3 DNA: TGCGCCAGCAGCACAGGAGTTCAAGAGACCCAGTACTTC; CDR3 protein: CASSTGVQETQYF
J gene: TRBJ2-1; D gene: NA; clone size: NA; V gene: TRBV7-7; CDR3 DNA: TGTGCTAGCAGCAAGACTAACCACAATGAGCAGTTCTTC; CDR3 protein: CASSKTNHNEQFF
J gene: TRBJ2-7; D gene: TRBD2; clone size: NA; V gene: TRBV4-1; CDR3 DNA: TGCGCCAGCAGCCAAAGAGGGACTAGCGGGGGTGGATCCCCCTACGAGCAGTACTTC; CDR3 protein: CASSQRGTSGGGSPYEQYF
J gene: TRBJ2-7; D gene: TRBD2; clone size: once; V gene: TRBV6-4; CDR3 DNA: TGTGCCAGCAGTGTACGGGAGGGCTTCGAGCAGTACTTC; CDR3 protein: CASSVREGFEQYF
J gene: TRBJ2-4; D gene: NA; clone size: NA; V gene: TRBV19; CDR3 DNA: TGTGCCACCTCGACAGGTTCGAACATTCAGTACTTC; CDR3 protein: CATSTGSNIQYF
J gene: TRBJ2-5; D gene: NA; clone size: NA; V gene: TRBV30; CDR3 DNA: TGTGCCTGGAGTGGAACCCCGGGACCTAGAAAGACCCAGTACTTC; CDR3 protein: CAWSGTPGPRKTQYF
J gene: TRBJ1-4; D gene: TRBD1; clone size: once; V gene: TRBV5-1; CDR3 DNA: TGCGCCAGCAGCTTGGACAGGGGAGTTATGCAAAAACTGTTTTTT; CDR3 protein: CASSLDRGVMQKLFF
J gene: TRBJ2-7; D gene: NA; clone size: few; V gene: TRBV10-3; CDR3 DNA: TGTGCCATCAGTTGGGAGTGGATCTTGGGCGAGCAGTACTTC; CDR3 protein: CAISWEWILGEQYF
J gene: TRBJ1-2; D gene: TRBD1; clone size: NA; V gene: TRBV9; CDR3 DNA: TGTGCCAGCAGCGGACACCAGGGGACAGGGTTTGGCTACACCTTC; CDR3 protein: CASSGHQGTGFGYTF
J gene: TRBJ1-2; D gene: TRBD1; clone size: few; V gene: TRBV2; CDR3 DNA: TGTGCCAGCAGTGAACGAGGGACAGGTTATGGCTACACCTTC; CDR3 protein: CASSERGTGYGYTF
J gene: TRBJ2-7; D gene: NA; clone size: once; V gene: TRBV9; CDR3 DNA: TGTGCCAGCAGCGTAAAAGTGCATTCCTACGAGCAGTACTTC; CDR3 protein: CASSVKVHSYEQYF
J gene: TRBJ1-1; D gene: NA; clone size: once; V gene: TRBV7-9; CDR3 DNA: TGTGCCAGCAGCTTACCAGGGAACACTGAAGCTTTCTTT; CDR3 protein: CASSLPGNTEAFF
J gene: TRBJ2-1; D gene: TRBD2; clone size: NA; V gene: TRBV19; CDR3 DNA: TGTGCCAGTAGTAGGACTAGCGGATACAATGAGCAGTTCTTC; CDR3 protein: CASSRTSGYNEQFF
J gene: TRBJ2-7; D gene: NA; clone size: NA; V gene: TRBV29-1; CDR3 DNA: TGCAGCGTTGGGGCCAGGGTCTACGAGCAGTACTTC; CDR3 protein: CSVGARVYEQYF
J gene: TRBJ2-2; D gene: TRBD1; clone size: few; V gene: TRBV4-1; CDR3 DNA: TGCGCCAGCAGCCAAGATCCCTACAGGGGGCCGTACACCGGGGAGCTGTTTTTT; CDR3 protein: CASSQDPYRGPYTGELFF
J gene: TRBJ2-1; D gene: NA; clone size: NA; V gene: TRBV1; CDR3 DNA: TGCACCAGCAGCCAACAGGGGGCTGCTTACAATGAGCAGTTCTTC; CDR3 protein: CTSSQQGAAYNEQFF
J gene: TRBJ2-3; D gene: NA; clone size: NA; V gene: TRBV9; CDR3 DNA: TGTGCCAGCAGCGTAGGGGGCCTAAATGGAGATACGCAGTATTTT; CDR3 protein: CASSVGGLNGDTQYF
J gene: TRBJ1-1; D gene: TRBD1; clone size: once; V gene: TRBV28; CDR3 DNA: TGTGCCAGCAGTTCACCCGGGACAGTGACCCTTGAAGCTTTCTTT; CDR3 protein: CASSSPGTVTLEAFF
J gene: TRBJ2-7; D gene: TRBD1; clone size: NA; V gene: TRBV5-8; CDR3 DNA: TGTGCCAGCAGCTTGGAGACAGGGAGTCCCTACGAGCAGTACTTC; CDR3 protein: CASSLETGSPYEQYF
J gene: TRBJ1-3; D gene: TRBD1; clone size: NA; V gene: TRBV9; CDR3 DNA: TGTGCCAGCAGCCCAGGGGGGGACTCTGGAAACACCATATATTTT; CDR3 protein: CASSPGGDSGNTIYF
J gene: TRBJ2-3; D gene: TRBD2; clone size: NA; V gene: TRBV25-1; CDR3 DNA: TGTGCCAGCAGCGGGGGGGCTAGCGGGAGGGCCTATACGCAGTATTTT; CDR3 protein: CASSGGASGRAYTQYF
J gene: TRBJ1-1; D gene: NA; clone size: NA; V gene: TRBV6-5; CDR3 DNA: TGTGCCAGCAGTTGGTCACACCCCAGCGGGGACACTGAAGCTTTCTTT; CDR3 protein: CASSWSHPSGDTEAFF
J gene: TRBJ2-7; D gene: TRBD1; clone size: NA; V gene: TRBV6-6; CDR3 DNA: TGTGCCAGCAGTTATGGGGGACAGGTCTACGAGCAGTACTTC; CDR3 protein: CASSYGGQVYEQYF
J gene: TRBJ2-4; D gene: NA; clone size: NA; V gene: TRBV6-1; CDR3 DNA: TGTGCCAGCAGTGAAAGTAATGGGAACATTCAGTACTTC; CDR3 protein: CASSESNGNIQYF
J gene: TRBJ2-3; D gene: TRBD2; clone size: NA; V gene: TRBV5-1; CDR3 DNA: TGCGCCAGCAGAAGTCTAGCGGGAGCGGGAGATACGCAGTATTTT; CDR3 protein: CASRSLAGAGDTQYF
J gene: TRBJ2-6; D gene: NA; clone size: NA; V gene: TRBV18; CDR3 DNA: TGTGCCAGCTCACGTTCTCACAGGGCGTCTGGGGCCAACGTCCTGACTTTC; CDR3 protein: CASSRSHRASGANVLTF
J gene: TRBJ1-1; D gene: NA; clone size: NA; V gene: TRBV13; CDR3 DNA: TGTGCCAGCAGCTTGGGAGACAGACTCACTGAAGCTTTCTTT; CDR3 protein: CASSLGDRLTEAFF
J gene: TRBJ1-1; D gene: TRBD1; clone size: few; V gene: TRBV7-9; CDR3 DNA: TGTGCCAGCAGCCAAACAGGGGGAAACACTGAAGCTTTCTTT; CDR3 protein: CASSQTGGNTEAFF
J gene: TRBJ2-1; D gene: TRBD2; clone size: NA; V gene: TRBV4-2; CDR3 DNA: TGTGCCAGCAGCCAAGTCGGGGGAGGGGACTTTTACAATGAGCAGTTCTTC; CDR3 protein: CASSQVGGGDFYNEQFF
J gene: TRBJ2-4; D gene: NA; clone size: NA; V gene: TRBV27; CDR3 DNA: TGTGCCAGCAGTACCAGGGGTATAGCCAAAAACATTCAGTACTTC; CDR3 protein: CASSTRGIAKNIQYF
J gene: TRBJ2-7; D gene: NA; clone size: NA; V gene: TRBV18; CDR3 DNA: TGTGCCAGCTCACCCGCCGGCGAGCAGTACTTC; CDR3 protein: CASSPAGEQYF
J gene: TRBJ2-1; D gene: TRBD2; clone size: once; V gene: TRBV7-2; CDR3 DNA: TGTGCCAGCAGAACGCTAGCGGGAAACAATGAGCAGTTCTTC; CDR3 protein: CASRTLAGNNEQFF
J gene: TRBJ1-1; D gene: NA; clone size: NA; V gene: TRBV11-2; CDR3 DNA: TGTGCCAGCAGCTTGCTACGGGGGCTTACTGAAGCTTTCTTT; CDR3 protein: CASSLLRGLTEAFF
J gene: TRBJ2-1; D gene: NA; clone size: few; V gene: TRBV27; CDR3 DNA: TGTGCCAGCAGTTTACTACCCCTCTACTACAATGAGCAGTTCTTC; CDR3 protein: CASSLLPLYYNEQFF
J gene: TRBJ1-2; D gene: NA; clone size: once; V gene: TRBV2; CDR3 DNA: TGTGCCAGCAGCCTAGGACCTCACTATGGCTACACCTTC; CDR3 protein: CASSLGPHYGYTF
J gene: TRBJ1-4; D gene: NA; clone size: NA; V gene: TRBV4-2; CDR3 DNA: TGTGCCAGCAGCCAAGATCCACCGGGACTTACAAATGAAAAACTGTTTTTT; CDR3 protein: CASSQDPPGLTNEKLFF
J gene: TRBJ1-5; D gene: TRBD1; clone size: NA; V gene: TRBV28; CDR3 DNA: TGTGCCAGCAGTTTTCCTCGGGACAGGGGAAATCAGCCCCAGCATTTT; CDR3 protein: CASSFPRDRGNQPQHF
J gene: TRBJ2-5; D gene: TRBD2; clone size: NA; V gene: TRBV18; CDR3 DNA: TGTGCCAGCTCAAGAGGACTAGCGGGGGAGACCCAGTACTTC; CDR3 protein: CASSRGLAGETQYF
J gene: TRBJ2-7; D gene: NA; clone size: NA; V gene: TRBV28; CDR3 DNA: TGTGCCAGCAGTTTATTTGGTTACTACGAGCAGTACTTC; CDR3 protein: CASSLFGYYEQYF
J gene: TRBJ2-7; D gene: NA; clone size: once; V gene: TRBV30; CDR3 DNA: TGTGCCTGGAGTGTAGACAACTCCTACGAGCAGTACTTC; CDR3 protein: CAWSVDNSYEQYF
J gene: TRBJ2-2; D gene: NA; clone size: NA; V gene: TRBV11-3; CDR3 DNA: TGTGCCAGCAGCTTAGATTACGGTTCCGGGGAGCTGTTTTTT; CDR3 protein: CASSLDYGSGELFF
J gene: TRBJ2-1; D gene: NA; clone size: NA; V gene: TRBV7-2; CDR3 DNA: TGTGCCAGCAGGGACCCCAGCTCCTACAATGAGCAGTTCTTC; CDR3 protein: CASRDPSSYNEQFF
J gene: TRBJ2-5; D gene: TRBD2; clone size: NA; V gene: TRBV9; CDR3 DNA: TGTGCCAGCAGCCGGTCGGGGGGAGAGACCCAGTACTTC; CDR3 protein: CASSRSGGETQYF
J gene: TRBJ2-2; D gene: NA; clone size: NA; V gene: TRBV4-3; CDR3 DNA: TGCGCCAGCAGCCAATCAGCAGTGACCGGGGAGCTGTTTTTT; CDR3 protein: CASSQSAVTGELFF
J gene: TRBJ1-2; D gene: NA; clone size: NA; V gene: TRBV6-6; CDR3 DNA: TGTGCCAGCAGTACGGGGGTCTATGGCTACACCTTC; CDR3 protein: CASSTGVYGYTF
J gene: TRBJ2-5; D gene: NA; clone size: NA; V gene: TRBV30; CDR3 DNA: TGTGCCTGGGGTAGCGGTGTACCAGAGGCCCAGTACTTC; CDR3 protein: CAWGSGVPEAQYF
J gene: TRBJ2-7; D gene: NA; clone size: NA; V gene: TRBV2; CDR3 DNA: TGTGCCAGCAGAGACTGGGAGAGCTCCTACGAGCAGTACTTC; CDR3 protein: CASRDWESSYEQYF